This T cell receptor beta chain was captured by sequencing in a study of control samples from healthy donors and cancer patients (dated by TCRdb to the early 2020s). On this clone itself: Its antigen target is currently unknown. Within one base of it there is no much larger clone, and no base qualities were kept.

CDR1 and CDR2, per the germline V gene, are SGHNT and YENEEA. Between the V and J ends, shortened by 2 bases and 4 bases respectively, the junction contains 8 bases. The CDR3 holds 13 amino acids from the cysteine to the phenylalanine. Only the CDR3 portion is preserved as DNA: 39 bases, with reading frame beginning at the first base. Libraries came from the immunoSEQ multiplex PCR assay. This immuneACCESS table, as held by TCRdb, lists in-frame sequences with V and J called but not all clones. Of the missing ones, under half trace to an unresolved V gene in checked studies; the others have no known cause. This sample has 40,000 to 60,000 clones in its table, and 85% to 90% of those were observed once. The ten largest clones represent 35% to 50% of the sample.

This receptor was identified in a man aged 45 to 65 with head and neck cancer. The chain uses TRBV11-3 and TRBJ2-5; too little of a D gene remains to name it. Sample: PBMCs. The CDR3 reads as follows: CASSLYGRETQYF. The DNA is as follows: TGTGCCAGCAGCTTATATGGCCGAGAGACCCAGTACTTC.